Following are 13 T cell receptor beta chains from one sample sequenced in a study of monozygotic twins with cystic fibrosis. Method: immunoSEQ multiplex PCR; TCRdb's copy keeps in-frame clones and lacks some. The top ten clones hold 0.54% of a sample with roughly 26,000 clones, about nine tenths of them seen once. The sequencing sample was made of blood. The receptors were sampled from a girl aged 2 to 9 with cystic fibrosis.

The genes are TRBV12-5 and TRBJ2-1, with unresolved D. Germline V lookup: CDR1 LGHNT, CDR2 FRNRAP. V dropped 3 bases and J dropped 6 bases, with 3 bases sitting between them. CDR3 size: 11 residues. This chain's CDR3 is CASGFGNEQFF. The CDR3, as DNA: TGTGCTAGTGGTTTCGGCAATGAGCAGTTCTTC.

V is TRBV7-9 and J is TRBJ2-7, with D unclear. Deletions cut 4 bases from V and 3 bases from J, with 7 bases between. From germline, CDR1 is SEHNR and CDR2 FQNEAQ (reference sequence). CDR3 length: 12 residues. The DNA for the CDR3 is TGTGCCAGCAGCTCCCACCACTACGAGCAGTACTTC. As protein: CASSSHHYEQYF.

This chain uses TRBV6-1 with TRBJ2-7, with D perhaps assigned TRBD1 or TRBD2 (5 bases each). Trimming took off 4 bases at V and 1 base at J, with 14 bases between the two ends. Germline loops: CDR1 MNHNS, CDR2 SASEGT. The CDR3 runs 15 residues. The CDR3 DNA reads TGTGCCAGCAGTGCGGGACCTCCCCCTTCCTACGAGCAGTACTTC. Translation: CASSAGPPPSYEQYF.

The rearrangement joins TRBV27 to TRBJ2-7; D tentatively fits TRBD1 or TRBD2 (6 bases each). There are 12 residues in the CDR3. The ends were cut back, 6 bases at V and 3 bases at J, with 9 bases in the middle. CDR1 is MNHEY and CDR2 is SMNVEV in the germline V gene (reference sequence). CDR3: CASSGGIYEQYF. The CDR3 DNA follows: TGTGCCAGCAGCGGGGGCATCTACGAGCAGTACTTC.

The genes are TRBV27 and TRBJ1-2; 7 nucleotides align to TRBD1. V was clipped by 0 bases and J by 4 bases; unmatched bases: 2. Germline V gives CDR1 MNHEY, CDR2 SMNVEV (reference sequence). This CDR3 comprises 14 residues. The CDR3 nucleotides read TGTGCCAGCAGTTTATCCCCAGGGGGCTATGGCTACACCTTC. Protein: CASSLSPGGYGYTF.

This clone was found once. The J gene is TRBJ2-1, the V gene TRBV4-1; D tentatively reads TRBD1 or TRBD2 (6 bases each). The V end lost 1 base, the J end lost 7 bases, and 11 bases lay between the germline ends. The CDR3 runs to 14 residues. The germline gives CDR1 MGHRA, CDR2 YSYEKL. In DNA, the CDR3 is TGCGCCAGCAGCCAAGGGGGGGCGTATAATGAGCAGTTCTTC. Translation: CASSQGGAYNEQFF.

The rearrangement links TRBV7-6 to TRBJ1-3; D ambiguous. Trimming took 1 base from V and 0 from J, leaving 10 bases between them. The germline V gene has CDR1 SGHVS and CDR2 FNYEAQ. CDR3 length: 16 residues. The CDR3 loop reads CASSLVGLASGNTIYF. The CDR3 region has the DNA TGTGCCAGCAGCTTAGTTGGGCTAGCCTCTGGAAACACCATATATTTT.

This chain connects TRBV11-1 to TRBJ2-5; TRBD1 is a possible D gene (5 bases). This CDR3 has 13 amino acids. Germline V CDR1 and CDR2: SGHAT, FQDESV (reference sequence). With 2 bases removed from V and 1 base from J, the gap between germline ends came to 5 bases. The CDR3 nucleotides read TGTGCCAGCAGCTTACAGGGCCAAGAGACCCAGTACTTC. Protein product: CASSLQGQETQYF.

This rearrangement joins TRBV2 to TRBJ2-5; D may match TRBD1 or TRBD2 (5 bases each). The V and J ends lost 8 bases and 5 bases respectively, with 9 bases between them. Per the germline V gene, CDR1 is SNHLY and CDR2 is FYNNEI. The CDR3 spans 11 residues. This CDR3 is CASREGETQYF. CDR3 DNA sequence: TGTGCCAGCCGCGAGGGGGAGACCCAGTACTTC.

V is TRBV2 and J is TRBJ2-7; D is perhaps TRBD1 or TRBD2 (5 bases each). CDR1 SNHLY and CDR2 FYNNEI come from the germline V gene. Deletions cut 6 bases from V and 3 bases from J, with 24 bases between. The length of the CDR3 is 17 residues. The CDR3 region has the DNA TGTGCCAGCAGGGATTATCCCCTGGGACCAGGCAACTACGAGCAGTACTTC. Amino acid sequence: CASRDYPLGPGNYEQYF.

This clone appeared once. This chain links TRBV2 with TRBJ1-2; 8 bases are a match to TRBD1. This CDR3 contains 13 residues. The V segment lost 4 bases and the J segment 4 bases; nucleotides outside the gene matches: 2. Germline loops: CDR1 SNHLY, CDR2 FYNNEI. The CDR3 DNA is TGTGCCAGCAGTGGGACAGGGATCTATGGCTACACCTTC. Residues: CASSGTGIYGYTF.

The chain links TRBV19 to TRBJ2-7; weak D call: TRBD2 (6 bases). With 3 bases removed from V and 6 bases from J, the gap between germline ends came to 18 bases. Looked up from germline, CDR1 is LNHDA and CDR2 is SQIVND (reference sequence). The CDR3 is 15 amino acids. In DNA, the CDR3 is TGTGCCAGTAGTATTAAGGCCCTCTGGGGAGGCGAGCAGTACTTC. As protein: CASSIKALWGGEQYF.

The CDR3 sequence is CAMGQDGYTF. The CDR3 DNA follows: TGTGCCATGGGACAGGATGGCTACACCTTC. V gene TRBV10-3 combines with J gene TRBJ1-2; 8 bases map to TRBD1. Germline CDR1 is ENHRY and CDR2 is SYGVKD. This CDR3 is built from 10 residues. V lost 9 bases to trimming and J lost 6 bases; unmatched junction nucleotides: 0.